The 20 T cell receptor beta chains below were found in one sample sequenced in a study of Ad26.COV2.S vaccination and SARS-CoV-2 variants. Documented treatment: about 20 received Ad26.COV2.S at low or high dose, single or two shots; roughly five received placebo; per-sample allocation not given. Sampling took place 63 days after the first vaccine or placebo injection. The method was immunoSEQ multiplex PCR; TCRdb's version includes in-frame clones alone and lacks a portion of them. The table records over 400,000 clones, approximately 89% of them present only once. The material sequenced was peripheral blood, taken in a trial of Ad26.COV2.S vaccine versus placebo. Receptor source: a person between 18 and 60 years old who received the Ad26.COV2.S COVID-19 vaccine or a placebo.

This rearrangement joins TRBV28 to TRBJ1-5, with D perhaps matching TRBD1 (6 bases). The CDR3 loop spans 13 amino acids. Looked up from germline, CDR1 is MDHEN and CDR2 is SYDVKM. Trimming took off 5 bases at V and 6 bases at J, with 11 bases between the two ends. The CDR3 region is CASSPWDIQPQHF. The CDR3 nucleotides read TGTGCCAGCAGTCCCTGGGACATTCAGCCCCAGCATTTT.

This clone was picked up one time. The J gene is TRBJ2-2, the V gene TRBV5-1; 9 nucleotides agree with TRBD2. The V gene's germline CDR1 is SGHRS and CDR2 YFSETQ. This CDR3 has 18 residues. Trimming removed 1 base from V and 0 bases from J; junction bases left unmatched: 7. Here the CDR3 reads CASSLHVTSGTNTGELFF. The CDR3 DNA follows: TGCGCCAGCAGCTTGCATGTGACTAGCGGAACGAACACCGGGGAGCTGTTTTTT.

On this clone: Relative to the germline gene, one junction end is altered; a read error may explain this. The CDR3 region has the DNA TGTGCCAGCACGGCGGGGACAGGGGGCGACCGGGCCTTC. This gives the protein CASTAGTGGDRAF. The rearrangement uses TRBV2 and TRBJ1-2; TRBD1 aligns across 12 bases. CDR3 length: 13 amino acids. Germline CDR1 is SNHLY and CDR2 is FYNNEI. Supplemented by reference TRBV2 and TRBJ1-2, the full variable domain reads EPEVTQTPSHQVTQMGQEVILRCVPISNHLYFYWYRQILGQKVEFLVSFYNNEISEKSEIFDDQFSVERPDGSNFTLKIRSTKLEDSAMYFCASTAGTGGDRAFGSGTRLTVV.

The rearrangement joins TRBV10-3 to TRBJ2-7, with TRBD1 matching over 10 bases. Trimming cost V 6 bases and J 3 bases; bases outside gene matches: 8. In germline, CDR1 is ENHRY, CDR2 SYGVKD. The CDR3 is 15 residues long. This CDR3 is CAISPPGTGVYEQYF. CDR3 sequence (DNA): TGTGCCATCAGCCCCCCCGGGACAGGGGTCTACGAGCAGTACTTC.

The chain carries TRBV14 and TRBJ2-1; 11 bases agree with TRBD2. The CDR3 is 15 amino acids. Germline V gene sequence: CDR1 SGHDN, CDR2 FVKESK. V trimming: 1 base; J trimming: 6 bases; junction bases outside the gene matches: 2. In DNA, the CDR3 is TGTGCCAGCAGCCAAGCCGGACTAGCGGGCAATGAGCAGTTCTTC. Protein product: CASSQAGLAGNEQFF.

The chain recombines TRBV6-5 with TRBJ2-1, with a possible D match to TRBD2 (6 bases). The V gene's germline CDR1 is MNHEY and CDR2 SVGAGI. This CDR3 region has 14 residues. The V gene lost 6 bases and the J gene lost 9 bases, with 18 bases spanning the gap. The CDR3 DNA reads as TGTGCCAGCAGCCTGGCCGGACGGGGAGGTGAGCAGTTCTTC. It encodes CASSLAGRGGEQFF.

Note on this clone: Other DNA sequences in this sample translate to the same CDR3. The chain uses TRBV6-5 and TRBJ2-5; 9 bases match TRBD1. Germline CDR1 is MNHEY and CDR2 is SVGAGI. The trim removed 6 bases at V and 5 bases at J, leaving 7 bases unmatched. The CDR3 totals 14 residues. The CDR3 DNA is TGTGCCAGCAGCCCGGGACAGGGTCGGGAGACCCAGTACTTC. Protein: CASSPGQGRETQYF.

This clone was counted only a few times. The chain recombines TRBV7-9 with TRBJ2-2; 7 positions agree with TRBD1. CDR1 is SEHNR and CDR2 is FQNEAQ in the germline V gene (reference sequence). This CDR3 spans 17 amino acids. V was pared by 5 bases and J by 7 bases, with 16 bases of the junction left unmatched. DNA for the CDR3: TGTGCCAGCAGCCGAACCCTAGGGACAGACTTGGACGGGGAGCTGTTTTTT. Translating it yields CASSRTLGTDLDGELFF.

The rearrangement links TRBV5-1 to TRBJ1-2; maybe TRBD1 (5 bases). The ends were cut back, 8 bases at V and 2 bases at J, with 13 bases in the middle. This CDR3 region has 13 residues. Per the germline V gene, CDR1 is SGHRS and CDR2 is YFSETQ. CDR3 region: CASRDAINYGYTF. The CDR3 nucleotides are TGCGCCAGTCGGGACGCTATAAACTATGGCTACACCTTC.

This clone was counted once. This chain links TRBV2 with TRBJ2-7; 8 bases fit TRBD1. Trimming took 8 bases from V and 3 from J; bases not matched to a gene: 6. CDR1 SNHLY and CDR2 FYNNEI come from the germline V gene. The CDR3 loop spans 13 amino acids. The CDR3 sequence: CASSGTGRYEQYF. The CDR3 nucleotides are TGTGCCAGCTCCGGGACAGGACGCTACGAGCAGTACTTC. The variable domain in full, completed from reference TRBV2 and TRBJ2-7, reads EPEVTQTPSHQVTQMGQEVILRCVPISNHLYFYWYRQILGQKVEFLVSFYNNEISEKSEIFDDQFSVERPDGSNFTLKIRSTKLEDSAMYFCASSGTGRYEQYFGPGTRLTVT.

This CDR3 is CASSFQGSSYEQYF. The CDR3 bases are TGCGCCAGCAGCTTCCAGGGGAGCTCCTACGAGCAGTACTTC. The chain has TRBV5-1 and TRBJ2-7; tentatively, D is TRBD1 (6 bases). Germline V gene lookup returns CDR1 SGHRS and CDR2 YFSETQ. Trimming removed 2 bases at V and 0 bases at J, with 9 bases between. This CDR3 is 14 amino acids long.

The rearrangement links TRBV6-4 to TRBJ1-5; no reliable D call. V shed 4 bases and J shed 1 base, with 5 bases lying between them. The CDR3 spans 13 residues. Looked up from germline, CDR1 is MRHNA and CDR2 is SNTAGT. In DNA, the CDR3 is TGTGCCAGCAGTGTCCAAAGCAATCAGCCCCAGCATTTT. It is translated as CASSVQSNQPQHF.

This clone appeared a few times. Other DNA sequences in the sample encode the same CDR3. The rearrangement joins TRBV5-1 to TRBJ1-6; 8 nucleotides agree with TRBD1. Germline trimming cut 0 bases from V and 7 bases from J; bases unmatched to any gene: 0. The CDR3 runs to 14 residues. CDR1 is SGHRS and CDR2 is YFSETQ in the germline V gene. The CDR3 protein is CASSLGQGNSPLHF. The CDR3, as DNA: TGCGCCAGCAGCTTGGGACAGGGGAATTCACCCCTCCACTTT.

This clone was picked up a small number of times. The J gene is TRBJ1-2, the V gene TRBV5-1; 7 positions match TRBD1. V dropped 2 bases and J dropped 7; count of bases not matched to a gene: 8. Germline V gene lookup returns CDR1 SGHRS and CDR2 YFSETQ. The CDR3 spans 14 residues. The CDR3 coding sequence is TGCGCCAGCAGCTTTGGACAGGCCAAGGGTGGCTACACCTTC. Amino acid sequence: CASSFGQAKGGYTF.

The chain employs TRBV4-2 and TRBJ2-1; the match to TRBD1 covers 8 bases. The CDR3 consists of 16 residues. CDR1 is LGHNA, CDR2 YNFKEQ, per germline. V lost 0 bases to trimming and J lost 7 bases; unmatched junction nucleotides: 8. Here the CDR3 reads CASSQDIRGLRNEQFF. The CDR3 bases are TGTGCCAGCAGCCAAGATATCAGGGGGCTGAGGAATGAGCAGTTCTTC.

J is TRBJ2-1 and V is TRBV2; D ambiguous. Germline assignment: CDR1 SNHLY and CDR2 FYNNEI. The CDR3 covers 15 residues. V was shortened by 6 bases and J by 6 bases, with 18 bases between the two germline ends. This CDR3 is CASRPRSSSRNEQFF. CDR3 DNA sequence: TGTGCCAGCAGACCCCGGTCCAGTAGTCGCAATGAGCAGTTCTTC.

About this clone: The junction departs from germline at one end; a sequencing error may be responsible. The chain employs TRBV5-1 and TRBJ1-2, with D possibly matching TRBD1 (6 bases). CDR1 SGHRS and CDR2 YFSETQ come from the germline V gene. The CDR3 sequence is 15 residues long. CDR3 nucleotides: TGCGCCAGCAGCTACGAATCAGTGGGGGCCCCTGGCTCGGCCTTC. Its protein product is CASSYESVGAPGSAF. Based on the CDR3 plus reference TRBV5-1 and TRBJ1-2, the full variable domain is KAGVTQTPRYLIKTRGQQVTLSCSPISGHRSVSWYQQTPGQGLQFLFEYFSETQRNKGNFPGRFSGRQFSNSRSEMNVSTLELGDSALYLCASSYESVGAPGSAFGSGTRLTVV.

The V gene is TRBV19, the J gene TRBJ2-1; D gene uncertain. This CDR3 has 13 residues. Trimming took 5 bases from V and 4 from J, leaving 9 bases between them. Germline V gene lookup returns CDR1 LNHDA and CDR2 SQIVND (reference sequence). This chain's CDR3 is CASSFGFYNEQFF. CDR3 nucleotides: TGTGCCAGTAGTTTCGGGTTTTACAATGAGCAGTTCTTC.

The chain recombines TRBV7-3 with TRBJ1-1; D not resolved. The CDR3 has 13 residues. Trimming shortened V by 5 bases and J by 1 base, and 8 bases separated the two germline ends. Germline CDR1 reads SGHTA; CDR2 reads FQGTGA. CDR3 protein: CASSLVRNTEAFF. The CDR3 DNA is TGTGCCAGCAGCCTCGTCAGGAACACTGAAGCTTTCTTT. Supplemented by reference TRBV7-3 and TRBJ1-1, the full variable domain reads GAGVSQTPSNKVTEKGKYVELRCDPISGHTALYWYRQSLGQGPEFLIYFQGTGAADDSGLPNDRFFAVRPEGSVSTLKIQRTERGDSAVYLCASSLVRNTEAFFGQGTRLTVV.

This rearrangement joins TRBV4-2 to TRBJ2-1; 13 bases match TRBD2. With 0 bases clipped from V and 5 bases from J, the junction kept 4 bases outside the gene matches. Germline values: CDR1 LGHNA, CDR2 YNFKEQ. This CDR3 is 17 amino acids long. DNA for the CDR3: TGTGCCAGCAGCCAAGACCCCGGACTAGCGGGGGACAATGAGCAGTTCTTC. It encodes CASSQDPGLAGDNEQFF.